One sample yielded the 14 T cell receptor beta chains listed below, sequenced in a study of OX40 agonist ivuxolimab in advanced cancers. TCRdb keeps only in-frame clones here, not all; method: immunoSEQ multiplex PCR. Here the sample spans some 80,000 clones, over 75% being singletons. The input for sequencing was CD4+ or CD8+ T cells sorted from blood, taken in a trial of the OX40 agonist ivuxolimab. The receptor source for this set is an adult with an advanced solid tumor such as melanoma, head and neck, liver or kidney cancer.

This chain connects TRBV30 to TRBJ2-3, with D uncertain. The length of the CDR3 is 12 residues. In germline, CDR1 is GTSNPN, CDR2 SVGIG (reference sequence). V was pared by 1 base and J by 5 bases, with 7 bases between. The CDR3 DNA sequence: TGTGCCTGGAGTGCCTCACGAGATACGCAGTATTTT. Protein product: CAWSASRDTQYF.

J is TRBJ2-4 and V is TRBV4-2; 9 bases are a match to TRBD2. The germline CDR1 and CDR2 sequences are LGHNA and YNFKEQ. This CDR3 region has 18 residues. The ends lost 0 bases at V and 2 bases at J; junction bases unmatched: 8. The CDR3 is CASSQDLGLAGTKNIQYF. The DNA of the CDR3 is TGTGCCAGCAGCCAAGATTTAGGGCTAGCGGGGACCAAAAACATTCAGTACTTC.

The CDR3: CASSLGWEGSYEQYF. The CDR3 DNA sequence: TGTGCCAGCAGTTTAGGGTGGGAGGGCTCCTACGAGCAGTACTTC. The V call is TRBV27, the J call TRBJ2-7; 7 bases agree with TRBD2. The CDR3 length is 15 residues. Germline CDR1 MNHEY, CDR2 SMNVEV (reference sequence). With V trimmed by 2 bases and J by 0 bases, 4 bases remained unmatched.

This clone was found once. The chain couples TRBV5-1 to TRBJ1-5; no clear D gene. CDR3 length: 13 residues. Per the germline V gene, CDR1 is SGHRS and CDR2 is YFSETQ. The V end was cut by 6 bases, the J end by 4 bases, with 11 bases between. As DNA, the CDR3 is TGCGCCAGCACCAAGACTGATAATCAGCCCCAGCATTTT. Protein sequence: CASTKTDNQPQHF.

The rearrangement joins TRBV5-6 to TRBJ1-1; D uncertain. V was shortened by 0 bases and J by 1 base, with 10 bases between the two germline ends. The germline V gene has CDR1 SGHDT and CDR2 YYEEEE. This CDR3 is 15 amino acids long. The CDR3 nucleotides are TGTGCCAGCAGCTTGGGCTGGAACCCGAACACTGAAGCTTTCTTT. Its protein product is CASSLGWNPNTEAFF.

The chain has TRBV20-1 and TRBJ2-7; TRBD1 matches at 8 bases. Germline CDR1 reads DFQATT; CDR2 reads SNEGSKA (reference sequence). The CDR3 has 11 amino acids. The trim removed 6 bases at V and 6 bases at J, leaving 4 bases unmatched. As DNA, the CDR3 is TGCAGTGCAGAGACAGGGGTCGAGCAGTACTTC. Amino acids: CSAETGVEQYF.

The V gene is TRBV5-5, the J gene TRBJ2-3, with TRBD2 matching over 15 bases. The CDR3 runs to 15 residues. V lost 4 bases to trimming and J lost 5 bases; unmatched junction nucleotides: 2. Germline V gene lookup returns CDR1 SGHKS and CDR2 YYEKEE (reference sequence). CDR3 protein: CASSPGLAGGDTQYF. CDR3 nucleotides: TGTGCCAGCAGCCCGGGACTAGCGGGGGGAGATACGCAGTATTTT.

The chain carries TRBV27 and TRBJ2-2; TRBD2 matches at 12 bases. The CDR3 spans 14 residues. With V trimmed by 6 bases and J by 8 bases, 4 bases remained unmatched. Germline CDR1 MNHEY, CDR2 SMNVEV (reference sequence). CDR3 sequence: CASSSGLAGGELFF. The CDR3 DNA sequence: TGTGCCAGCAGCTCCGGACTAGCGGGAGGGGAGCTGTTTTTT.

This rearrangement joins TRBV9 to TRBJ2-2; no clear D gene. Germline CDR1 is SGDLS and CDR2 is YYNGEE. V was shortened by 3 bases and J by 4 bases, with 10 bases between the two germline ends. The CDR3 extends over 14 amino acids. The CDR3 loop reads CASSEDGSTGELFF. The CDR3 DNA reads as TGTGCCAGCAGCGAGGACGGTTCCACCGGGGAGCTGTTTTTT.

V and J are TRBV27 and TRBJ2-2; maybe TRBD1 (6 bases). Germline V gene sequence: CDR1 MNHEY, CDR2 SMNVEV (reference sequence). This CDR3 region has 15 residues. Between the trimmed V and J ends, which lost 6 bases and 5 bases, there was a span of 16 bases. The CDR3 DNA reads as TGTGCCAGCAGACTCCTAGGGGGAAAAACCGGGGAGCTGTTTTTT. Protein: CASRLLGGKTGELFF.

The rearrangement links TRBV7-2 to TRBJ1-6; TRBD1 is a possible D gene (5 bases). V lost 1 base and J lost 0, with 10 bases in between. The CDR3 runs to 17 residues. Per the germline V gene, CDR1 is SGHTA and CDR2 is FQGNSA. This CDR3 is CASSLVGGSSYNSPLHF. CDR3 coding DNA: TGTGCCAGCAGCTTAGTTGGGGGAAGCTCCTATAATTCACCCCTCCACTTT.

The J gene is TRBJ2-7, the V gene TRBV6-5, with 10 bases lining up with TRBD1. J gave up 4 bases and V 6 bases, and 6 bases lay outside the gene matches. The CDR3 contains 14 residues. Looked up from germline, CDR1 is MNHEY and CDR2 is SVGAGI. The CDR3 nucleotides are TGTGCCAGCAGCCGGGACAGGGGTAATTACGAGCAGTACTTC. Amino acid sequence: CASSRDRGNYEQYF.

The chain has TRBV29-1 and TRBJ1-2; 7 nucleotides line up with TRBD1. Germline assignment: CDR1 SQVTM and CDR2 ANQGSEA. The CDR3 totals 13 residues. V was clipped by 4 bases and J by 3 bases; unmatched bases: 5. The CDR3: CSVGRGGDYGYTF. The CDR3 nucleotides read TGCAGCGTTGGAAGAGGGGGCGACTATGGCTACACCTTC.

The chain carries TRBV7-9 and TRBJ1-2, with TRBD1 matching over 8 bases. J was trimmed by 8 bases and V by 0 bases; bases with no gene match: 11. The CDR3 is made up of 16 amino acids. The germline V gene encodes CDR1 SEHNR and CDR2 FQNEAQ (reference sequence). The DNA for the CDR3 is TGTGCCAGCAGCTTAGCCCAGGCAGGGGGCGTTAAAGGCTACACCTTC. The encoded protein is CASSLAQAGGVKGYTF.